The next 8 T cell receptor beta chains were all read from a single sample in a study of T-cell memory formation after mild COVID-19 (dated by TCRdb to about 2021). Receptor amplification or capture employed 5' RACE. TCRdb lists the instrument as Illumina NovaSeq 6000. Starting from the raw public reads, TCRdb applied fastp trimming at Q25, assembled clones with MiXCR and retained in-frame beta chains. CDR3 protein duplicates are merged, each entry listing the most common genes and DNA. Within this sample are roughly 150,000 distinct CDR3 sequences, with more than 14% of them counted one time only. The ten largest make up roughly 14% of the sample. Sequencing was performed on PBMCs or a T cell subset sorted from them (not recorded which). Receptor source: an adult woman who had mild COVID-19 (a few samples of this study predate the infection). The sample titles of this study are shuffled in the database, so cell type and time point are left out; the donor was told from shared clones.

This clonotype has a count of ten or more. CDR3 DNA sequence: TGTGCCAGCAGCCAAGAGGAGGATAGCGGACTCACAGATACGCAGTATTTT. Amino acids: CASSQEEDSGLTDTQYF. J is TRBJ2-3 and V is TRBV4-2, with D perhaps TRBD2 (6 bases). This CDR3 contains 17 residues. V was pared by 0 bases and J by 2 bases, with 15 bases between. Per germline, CDR1 LGHNA and CDR2 YNFKEQ.

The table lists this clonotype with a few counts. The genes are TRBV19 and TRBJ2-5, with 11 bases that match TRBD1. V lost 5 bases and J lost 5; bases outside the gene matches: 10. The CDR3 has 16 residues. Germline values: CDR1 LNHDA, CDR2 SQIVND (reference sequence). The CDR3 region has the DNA TGTGCCAGTAGTTTCCGCGGACAGGGGGCTTCGGAGACCCAGTACTTC. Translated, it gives CASSFRGQGASETQYF. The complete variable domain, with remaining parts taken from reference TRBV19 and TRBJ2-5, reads DGGITQSPKYLFRKEGQNVTLSCEQNLNHDAMYWYRQDPGQGLRLIYYSQIVNDFQKGDIAEGYSVSREKKESFPLTVTSAQKNPTAFYLCASSFRGQGASETQYFGPGTRLLVL.

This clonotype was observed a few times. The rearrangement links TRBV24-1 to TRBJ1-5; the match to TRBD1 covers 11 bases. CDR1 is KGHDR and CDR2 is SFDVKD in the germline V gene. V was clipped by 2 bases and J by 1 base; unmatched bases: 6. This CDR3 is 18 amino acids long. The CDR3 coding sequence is TGTGCCACCAGTGATTCGGACAGGGGGCGGGGAAGCAATCAGCCCCAGCATTTT. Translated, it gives CATSDSDRGRGSNQPQHF.

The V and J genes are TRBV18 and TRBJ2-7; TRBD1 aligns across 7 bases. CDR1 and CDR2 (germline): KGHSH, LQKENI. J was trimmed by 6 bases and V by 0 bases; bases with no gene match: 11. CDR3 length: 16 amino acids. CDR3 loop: CASSPPRQGLLSEQYF. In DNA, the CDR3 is TGTGCCAGCTCACCACCAAGACAGGGTCTCCTATCCGAGCAGTACTTC. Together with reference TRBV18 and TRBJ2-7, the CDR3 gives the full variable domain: NAGVMQNPRHLVRRRGQEARLRCSPMKGHSHVYWYRQLPEEGLKFMVYLQKENIIDESGMPKERFSAEFPKEGPSILRIQQVVRGDSAAYFCASSPPRQGLLSEQYFGPGTRLTVT.

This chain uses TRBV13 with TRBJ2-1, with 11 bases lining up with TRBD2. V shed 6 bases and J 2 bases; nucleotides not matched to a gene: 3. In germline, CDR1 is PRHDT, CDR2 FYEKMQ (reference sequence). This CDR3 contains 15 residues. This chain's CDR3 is CASSQTSGTYNEQFF. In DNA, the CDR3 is TGTGCCAGCAGTCAGACTAGCGGGACCTACAATGAGCAGTTCTTC. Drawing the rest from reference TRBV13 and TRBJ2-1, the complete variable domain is AAGVIQSPRHLIKEKRETATLKCYPIPRHDTVYWYQQGPGQDPQFLISFYEKMQSDKGSIPDRFSAQQFSDYHSELNMSSLELGDSALYFCASSQTSGTYNEQFFGPGTRLTVL.

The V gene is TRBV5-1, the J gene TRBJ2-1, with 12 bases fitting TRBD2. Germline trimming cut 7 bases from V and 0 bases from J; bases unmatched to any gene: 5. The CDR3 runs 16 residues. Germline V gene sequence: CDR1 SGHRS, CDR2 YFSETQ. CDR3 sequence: CASGLAGGSSYNEQFF. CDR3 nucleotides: TGCGCCAGCGGGCTAGCGGGGGGGAGCTCCTACAATGAGCAGTTCTTC.

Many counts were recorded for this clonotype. The CDR3, as DNA: TGTGCCAGCAGTCGGGGACCCTCCTACGAGCAGTACTTC. Translated, it gives CASSRGPSYEQYF. This chain joins TRBV12-3 or TRBV12-4 and TRBJ2-7; either TRBD1 or TRBD2 may fit D (5 bases each). Trimming stripped 5 bases from V and 0 bases from J, with 8 bases between. This CDR3 is built from 13 residues.

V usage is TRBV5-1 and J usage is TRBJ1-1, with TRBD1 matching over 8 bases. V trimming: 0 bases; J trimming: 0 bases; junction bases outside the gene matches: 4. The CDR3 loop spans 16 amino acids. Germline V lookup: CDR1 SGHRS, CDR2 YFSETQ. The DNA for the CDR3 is TGCGCCAGCAGCTTGGAACAGGGGGTGCTGAACACTGAAGCTTTCTTT. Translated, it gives CASSLEQGVLNTEAFF.